The 26 T cell receptor beta chains reported below all come from one sample, sequenced in a study of vaccination and CD4 T cells after COVID-19. Specified treatment: roughly ten-day PBMC culture with coronavirus spike peptide pools or control peptides (ViraFEST assay). CD4+ T cells that had been cultured provided DNA sequenced with the Oncomine TCR Beta short-read assay. TCRdb passed the PCR reads through MiXCR, listing each CDR3 protein once. The data hold 9,500 to 15,000 distinct CDR3 sequences, with approximately 60% observed a single time. Which antigens these TCRs recognize remains unknown. Input material: CD4+ T cells from blood, cultured in vitro. The origin of the receptors is a human donor who had recovered from COVID-19.

This clonotype was detected a few times. V is TRBV6-1 and J is TRBJ2-3; tentatively, D is TRBD1 (6 bases). Looked up from germline, CDR1 is MNHNS and CDR2 is SASEGT. This CDR3 spans 16 amino acids. V gave up 2 bases and J gave up 5 bases, with 17 bases separating them. The CDR3 DNA follows: TGTGCCAGCAGTGAAAAGGGCAGGGGAATTTTAGATACGCAGTATTTT. Protein: CASSEKGRGILDTQYF.

This rearrangement joins TRBV28 to TRBJ1-1, with D maybe TRBD1 (5 bases). Trimming cost V 4 bases and J 6 bases, with 15 bases left between them. Germline V gene data show CDR1 as MDHEN and CDR2 as SYDVKM. This CDR3 region has 14 residues. CDR3 nucleotides: TGTGCCAGCAGTTCTCCGGCACAGGTCCCTGAAGCTTTCTTT. It encodes CASSSPAQVPEAFF.

The chain joins TRBV20-1 to TRBJ2-1; 8 nucleotides line up with TRBD2. J lost 2 bases, V lost 1 base, and 7 bases had no gene match. This CDR3 comprises 16 residues. Germline assignment: CDR1 DFQATT and CDR2 SNEGSKA (reference sequence). The CDR3 DNA is TGCAGTGCTAGAGTCGGGCTAGCGGGTCCCTACAATGAGCAGTTCTTC. Translated, it gives CSARVGLAGPYNEQFF.

This clonotype was observed a handful of times. V and J are TRBV19 and TRBJ1-2; D is possibly TRBD1 (5 bases). This CDR3 is built from 14 residues. Germline CDR1 LNHDA, CDR2 SQIVND (reference sequence). Deletions cut 2 bases from V and 4 bases from J, with 11 bases between. This CDR3 is CASSIQQDIYGYTF. CDR3 in DNA: TGTGCCAGTAGTATACAGCAGGACATCTATGGCTACACCTTC.

The CDR3, as DNA: TGTGCCAGCAGTTTACGGGGGGCTTGGGAGCAGTACTTC. Its translation: CASSLRGAWEQYF. The rearrangement uses TRBV12-3 or TRBV12-4 and TRBJ2-7, with TRBD2 as a possible D gene (7 bases). CDR3 length equals 13 residues. Deletions cut 2 bases from V and 7 bases from J, with 12 bases between.

This sequence joins TRBV5-6 and TRBJ1-1; 11 nucleotides agree with TRBD1. Trimming removed 5 bases from V and 4 bases from J; junction bases left unmatched: 10. The CDR3 extends over 16 amino acids. In germline, CDR1 is SGHDT, CDR2 YYEEEE. CDR3: CASSSTRDRGSTEAFF. In DNA, the CDR3 is TGTGCCAGCAGTTCTACCCGGGACAGGGGGAGCACTGAAGCTTTCTTT.

The chain is built from TRBV20-1 and TRBJ1-2, with D maybe TRBD1 (6 bases). The CDR3 loop spans 14 amino acids. In germline, CDR1 is DFQATT, CDR2 SNEGSKA (reference sequence). The germline V and J ends were trimmed by 0 bases and 4 bases, with 12 bases remaining between them. CDR3 region: CSARDPTGSYGYTF. The CDR3 DNA sequence: TGCAGTGCTAGAGACCCTACAGGGTCCTATGGCTACACCTTC.

V is TRBV9 and J is TRBJ2-1; D is ambiguous. The length of the CDR3 is 15 residues. Germline V CDR1 and CDR2: SGDLS, YYNGEE. Trimming cost V 0 bases and J 7 bases, with 14 bases left between them. The CDR3 coding sequence is TGTGCCAGCAGCGTAGATCCCCAGGACGGGAATGAGCAGTTCTTC. Translation: CASSVDPQDGNEQFF.

The CDR3 DNA reads TGTGCCAGCAGTTTAGGGTTCCAAGAGACCCAGTACTTC. Its translation: CASSLGFQETQYF. The V call is TRBV27, the J call TRBJ2-5; D ambiguous. Per germline, CDR1 MNHEY and CDR2 SMNVEV (reference sequence). The CDR3 loop spans 13 amino acids. Trimming took 2 bases from V and 1 from J, leaving 5 bases between them.

The rearrangement joins TRBV28 to TRBJ1-4, with D perhaps matching TRBD1 (5 bases). The germline gives CDR1 MDHEN, CDR2 SYDVKM. The CDR3 length is 14 residues. V was cut by 3 bases and J by 7 bases, with 12 bases left in between. In DNA, the CDR3 is TGTGCCAGCAGTTTCGAGGGGAGCGCTGAAAAACTGTTTTTT. As protein: CASSFEGSAEKLFF.

V and J are TRBV12-3 or TRBV12-4 and TRBJ2-6; 8 positions match TRBD1. The CDR3 sequence is 15 residues long. The J segment lost 3 bases and the V segment lost 5 bases, leaving 3 bases of the junction unmatched. The CDR3 loop reads CASSKTGVGANVLTF. The CDR3 DNA reads TGTGCCAGCAGTAAGACAGGGGTTGGGGCCAACGTCCTGACTTTC.

The chain carries TRBV4-2 and TRBJ1-1; D may be TRBD1 (5 bases). This CDR3 has 16 amino acids. Germline-derived CDR1 and CDR2 are LGHNA and YNFKEQ. V shed 1 base and J shed 1 base, with 13 bases lying between them. The DNA of the CDR3 is TGTGCCAGCAGCCAAGGACTAGGGACGGAGAACACTGAAGCTTTCTTT. It codes for CASSQGLGTENTEAFF.

The rearrangement uses TRBV28 and TRBJ1-2; D is unresolved. The CDR3 has 12 residues. Trimming took off 10 bases at V and 8 bases at J, with 17 bases between the two ends. Germline V gene lookup returns CDR1 MDHEN and CDR2 SYDVKM. The CDR3: CATDAGDWGYTF. In DNA form, the CDR3 reads TGTGCCACCGACGCCGGAGATTGGGGCTACACCTTC.

The chain recombines TRBV7-2 with TRBJ2-1; D gene uncertain. The germline gives CDR1 SGHTA, CDR2 FQGNSA. Between the trimmed V and J ends, which lost 1 base and 0 bases, there was a span of 4 bases. This CDR3 is 14 amino acids long. CDR3 coding DNA: TGTGCCAGCAGCTTAGGTCCCTCCTACAATGAGCAGTTCTTC. Its translation is CASSLGPSYNEQFF.

The V gene is TRBV25-1, the J gene TRBJ2-3, with 7 positions matching TRBD1. This CDR3 spans 15 amino acids. Germline loops: CDR1 MGHDK, CDR2 SYGVNS. V dropped 3 bases and J dropped 2; count of bases not matched to a gene: 5. The CDR3: CASSDPGQITDTQYF. DNA of the CDR3: TGTGCCAGCAGTGATCCGGGACAGATCACAGATACGCAGTATTTT.

The rearrangement joins TRBV10-3 to TRBJ2-2, with D possibly being TRBD2 (5 bases). V was pared by 0 bases and J by 6 bases, with 8 bases between. This CDR3 has 14 residues. Germline V gene sequence: CDR1 ENHRY, CDR2 SYGVKD. The CDR3 sequence is CAISESREAGELFF. In DNA, the CDR3 is TGTGCCATCAGTGAGTCTCGGGAAGCCGGGGAGCTGTTTTTT.

The V call is TRBV2, the J call TRBJ2-7, with TRBD1 as a possible D gene (5 bases). The CDR3 length is 14 residues. V was cut by 10 bases and J by 4 bases, with 20 bases left in between. Germline CDR1 SNHLY, CDR2 FYNNEI. CDR3 DNA sequence: TGTGCCACCCCCCCCCGCGGCAGGGATTACGAGCAGTACTTC. Protein sequence: CATPPRGRDYEQYF.

The CDR3 loop reads CSARTASGRRDEQFF. CDR3 DNA: TGCAGTGCTAGGACCGCTAGCGGGAGGCGGGATGAGCAGTTCTTC. The rearrangement links TRBV20-1 to TRBJ2-1, with TRBD2 identical over 11 bases. CDR1 DFQATT and CDR2 SNEGSKA come from the germline V gene (reference sequence). There are 15 residues in the CDR3. V was clipped by 3 bases and J by 8 bases; unmatched bases: 9.

This clonotype rates as large (0.1 to 1%). The V and J genes are TRBV6-5 and TRBJ2-2; D possibly corresponds to TRBD1 (5 bases). The ends were cut back, 2 bases at V and 3 bases at J, with 19 bases in the middle. The CDR3 covers 18 residues. CDR1 and CDR2 (germline): MNHEY, SVGAGI. For the CDR3, the DNA is TGTGCCAGCAGTTACCGCGCTGGACACCTCCCGGACACCGGGGAGCTGTTTTTT. Translated, it gives CASSYRAGHLPDTGELFF.

The genes are TRBV30 and TRBJ1-1, with 8 nucleotides matching TRBD1. Looked up from germline, CDR1 is GTSNPN and CDR2 is SVGIG (reference sequence). Trimming took 4 bases from V and 6 from J; bases not matched to a gene: 13. The CDR3 is made up of 15 amino acids. CDR3 sequence (DNA): TGTGCCTGGACCAGGGGGCAATCGAGGGGGGCTGAAGCTTTCTTT. It is translated as CAWTRGQSRGAEAFF.

This chain links TRBV6-5 with TRBJ2-1; 7 positions agree with TRBD2. The CDR3 is made up of 13 amino acids. Germline CDR1 reads MNHEY; CDR2 reads SVGAGI. The trim removed 4 bases at V and 5 bases at J, leaving 2 bases unmatched. CDR3 amino acids: CASSSSGHNEQFF. The CDR3, as DNA: TGTGCCAGCAGTTCTAGCGGTCACAATGAGCAGTTCTTC.

V gene TRBV7-9 combines with J gene TRBJ2-5, with D unresolved. CDR1 is SEHNR, CDR2 FQNEAQ, per germline (reference sequence). This CDR3 is built from 13 residues. V was clipped by 3 bases and J by 0 bases, with 5 bases between them. DNA of the CDR3: TGTGCCAGCAGCTTCCTCGACCAAGAGACCCAGTACTTC. Its protein is CASSFLDQETQYF.

The chain carries TRBV28 and TRBJ2-2, with no clear D. V lost 2 bases and J 0 bases, leaving 10 bases between the germline ends. From germline, CDR1 is MDHEN and CDR2 SYDVKM. The CDR3 consists of 16 residues. The CDR3: CASSLVGPANTGELFF. The CDR3 DNA follows: TGTGCCAGCAGTTTAGTCGGACCCGCGAACACCGGGGAGCTGTTTTTT.

This clonotype has only a few counts. The CDR3 region is CSAGATGGQREGYEQYF. DNA of the CDR3: TGCAGTGCTGGAGCAACAGGGGGCCAGCGGGAGGGCTACGAGCAGTACTTC. The rearrangement links TRBV20-1 to TRBJ2-7, with TRBD2 as a possible D gene (10 bases). Germline lookup yields CDR1 DFQATT and CDR2 SNEGSKA (reference sequence). V dropped 5 bases and J dropped 3 bases, with 26 bases sitting between them. The CDR3 spans 17 residues.

In its sample, this clonotype was seen once. V and J are TRBV6-1 and TRBJ2-3, with D unclear. This CDR3 contains 13 residues. Germline V gene data show CDR1 as MNHNS and CDR2 as SASEGT. This CDR3 reads CATEGSSTDTQYF. CDR3 DNA: TGTGCGACCGAAGGATCTAGCACAGATACGCAGTATTTT.

The V and J genes are TRBV20-1 and TRBJ1-5; no clear D gene. Between the trimmed V and J ends, which lost 1 base and 0 bases, there was a span of 7 bases. CDR1 is DFQATT, CDR2 SNEGSKA, per germline (reference sequence). The CDR3 totals 14 residues. The CDR3 is CSARAGYSNQPQHF. The CDR3 DNA follows: TGCAGTGCTAGAGCTGGGTATAGCAATCAGCCCCAGCATTTT.